These 20 T cell receptor beta chains came from one sample sequenced in a study of preoperative IRX-2 immunotherapy in early breast cancer (dated by TCRdb to about 2019). In the paper's terms, the treatment or condition label means: preoperative locoregional IRX-2 cytokine immunotherapy. Receptors were amplified or captured by the immunoSEQ multiplex PCR assay. In TCRdb, the immuneACCESS table is reduced to in-frame sequences with V and J assigned. These tables do not hold every clone; where another copy was compared, an unresolved V gene accounts for under half, and the others remain unexplained. This sample is represented by 40,000 to 50,000 clones; 60% to 80% of them were singletons. The ten largest clones represent roughly 1.1% of the sample. The specimen was tumor tissue, collected after IRX-2 immunotherapy. The origin of the receptors is a human donor with breast cancer.

The genes are TRBV6-4 and TRBJ1-5; no clear D gene. The CDR3 contains 12 residues. Germline-derived CDR1 and CDR2 are MRHNA and SNTAGT. The V end lost 8 bases, the J end lost 9 bases, and 14 bases lay between the germline ends. CDR3 DNA: TGTGCCAGCGGAGAGCGGGGTTGGCCCCAGCATTTT. It specifies CASGERGWPQHF.

The rearrangement joins TRBV6-8 to TRBJ1-2; 9 nucleotides agree with TRBD1. The CDR3 is 16 residues long. J gave up 4 bases and V 5 bases, and 11 bases lay outside the gene matches. CDR1 MNHGY and CDR2 SAAAGT come from the germline V gene. Here the CDR3 DNA reads TGTGCCAGCAGTCGACGGACGACAGGGGGTACCTATGGCTACACCTTC. Its translation: CASSRRTTGGTYGYTF.

The sample holds one count of this clone. The rearrangement uses TRBV19 and TRBJ1-5; D remains unclear. The CDR3 loop spans 15 amino acids. The V end was cut by 3 bases, the J end by 3 bases, with 12 bases between. The germline V gene has CDR1 LNHDA and CDR2 SQIVND (reference sequence). CDR3 amino acids: CASSIFWPSNQPQHF. Here the CDR3 DNA reads TGTGCCAGTAGTATTTTTTGGCCATCCAATCAGCCCCAGCATTTT. Full variable domain (missing parts from reference TRBV19 and TRBJ1-5): DGGITQSPKYLFRKEGQNVTLSCEQNLNHDAMYWYRQDPGQGLRLIYYSQIVNDFQKGDIAEGYSVSREKKESFPLTVTSAQKNPTAFYLCASSIFWPSNQPQHFGDGTRLSIL.

This chain uses TRBV7-1 with TRBJ2-1; TRBD2 matches at 15 bases. TRBV7-1 is marked as an open reading frame, function uncertain. The CDR3 sequence is 18 residues long. Trimming took 5 bases from V and 2 from J; bases not matched to a gene: 7. The CDR3 DNA reads TGTGCCAGCAGCCCTTACGGGACTAGCGGGGGGACCTACAATGAGCAGTTCTTC. As protein: CASSPYGTSGGTYNEQFF.

This clone has only a few counts. The rearrangement uses TRBV11-3 and TRBJ2-5; perhaps TRBD2 as D (6 bases). CDR3 length: 16 amino acids. V lost 5 bases and J lost 2, with 18 bases in between. Per germline, CDR1 SGHNT and CDR2 YENEEA. The CDR3 loop is CASSLGPEGRQETQYF. The CDR3 bases are TGTGCCAGCAGCCTGGGACCGGAGGGTAGGCAAGAGACCCAGTACTTC.

This clone was detected a few times. V usage is TRBV11-3 and J usage is TRBJ2-3, with 15 positions matching TRBD2. CDR1 and CDR2 from the germline V gene are SGHNT and YENEEA. The CDR3 is made up of 15 amino acids. With 1 base clipped from V and 9 bases from J, the junction kept 2 bases outside the gene matches. CDR3 residues: CASSLGGLAGGTQYF. CDR3 DNA sequence: TGTGCCAGCAGCTTAGGGGGACTAGCGGGAGGAACGCAGTATTTT.

The J gene is TRBJ2-7, the V gene TRBV6-7; no definite D call. TRBV6-7 is an ORF, with its function uncertain. This CDR3 spans 14 amino acids. V dropped 7 bases and J dropped 4 bases, with 17 bases sitting between them. The CDR3 DNA is TGTGCCAGCACCGTTCGAGGACCCACATACGAGCAGTACTTC. Protein sequence: CASTVRGPTYEQYF.

This clone was seen a few times. This rearrangement joins TRBV6-8 to TRBJ1-5, with 7 bases matching TRBD1. Germline loops: CDR1 MNHGY, CDR2 SAAAGT. The CDR3 is 14 residues long. V shed 4 bases, J shed 6 bases, and the junction held 6 bases outside the gene matches. CDR3 amino acids: CASSSGGPVQPQHF. CDR3 bases: TGTGCCAGCAGTTCAGGGGGGCCGGTTCAGCCCCAGCATTTT.

This clone was picked up one time. V usage is TRBV28 and J usage is TRBJ1-1; D is unresolved. The V and J ends lost 2 bases and 0 bases respectively, with 10 bases between them. The CDR3 has 15 amino acids. Looked up from germline, CDR1 is MDHEN and CDR2 is SYDVKM. DNA for the CDR3: TGTGCCAGCAGTTTAAGGGTCTTACTGAACACTGAAGCTTTCTTT. This translates into CASSLRVLLNTEAFF.

In this sample, this clone turned up a few times. This sequence joins TRBV5-1 and TRBJ1-1; D is perhaps TRBD1 (6 bases). The CDR3 extends over 14 amino acids. Germline V gene lookup returns CDR1 SGHRS and CDR2 YFSETQ. V gave up 3 bases and J gave up 4 bases, with 13 bases separating them. The DNA for the CDR3 is TGCGCCAGCAGCTCTGACAGGTCAATCACTGAAGCTTTCTTT. Protein sequence: CASSSDRSITEAFF.

This chain uses TRBV10-2 with TRBJ2-1; 10 bases fit TRBD1. Trimming removed 6 bases from V and 8 bases from J; junction bases left unmatched: 7. Germline assignment: CDR1 WSHSY and CDR2 SAAADI. CDR3 length equals 14 residues. The chain's CDR3 is CASSRDRGFHEQFF. In nucleotides, the CDR3 is TGCGCCAGCAGCCGGGACAGGGGTTTCCATGAGCAGTTCTTC.

The chain combines TRBV7-6 with TRBJ2-5; D call uncertain. The CDR3 is made up of 17 amino acids. CDR1 is SGHVS, CDR2 FNYEAQ, per germline. V was shortened by 1 base and J by 1 base, with 16 bases between the two germline ends. CDR3 sequence: CASSLDSFALVQETQYF. In DNA, the CDR3 is TGTGCCAGCAGCTTAGACTCTTTCGCGCTAGTCCAAGAGACCCAGTACTTC.

This chain joins TRBV7-7 and TRBJ2-1, with 8 bases identical to TRBD2. J lost 0 bases, V lost 5 bases, and 6 bases had no gene match. The CDR3 length is 16 residues. Germline V gene data show CDR1 as SSHAT and CDR2 as FNYEAQ (reference sequence). DNA for the CDR3: TGTGCCAGCAGCCGTAGCGGGACCAGCTCCTACAATGAGCAGTTCTTC. This codes for CASSRSGTSSYNEQFF.

This clone was counted a single time. The chain joins TRBV6-8 to TRBJ1-1, with D perhaps TRBD1 (5 bases). CDR1 is MNHGY, CDR2 SAAAGT, per germline. V lost 5 bases to trimming and J lost 1 base, with 11 bases between them. This CDR3 spans 14 amino acids. The CDR3 spells CASSAPGGNTEAFF. In DNA form, the CDR3 reads TGTGCCAGCAGTGCCCCGGGGGGGAACACTGAAGCTTTCTTT.

The V call is TRBV6-8, the J call TRBJ1-2; tentatively, D is TRBD1 (6 bases). V was trimmed by 2 bases and J by 8 bases, leaving 15 bases between them. Germline lookup yields CDR1 MNHGY and CDR2 SAAAGT. This CDR3 comprises 14 residues. CDR3 DNA sequence: TGTGCCAGCAGTTACGGTGGGGGGCGAGAGGGCTACACCTTC. This encodes CASSYGGGREGYTF.

In its sample, this clone was seen a few times. The V and J genes are TRBV6-8 and TRBJ1-6; TRBD1 matches at 10 bases. Trimming took 5 bases from V and 14 from J; bases not matched to a gene: 6. The germline V gene encodes CDR1 MNHGY and CDR2 SAAAGT. The CDR3 runs to 13 residues. The CDR3 nucleotides read TGTGCCAGCAGTCCACGGACAGGGGGGACCCTCCACTTT. Translated: CASSPRTGGTLHF.

The chain is built from TRBV28 and TRBJ1-4; TRBD1 aligns across 9 bases. Germline CDR1 and CDR2: MDHEN and SYDVKM. V lost 6 bases and J lost 8; bases outside the gene matches: 19. This CDR3 is built from 18 residues. The DNA of the CDR3 is TGTGCCAGCAGATGGGGGACAGGGTTTTTGGGCCTCCGAGAAAAACTGTTTTTT. It specifies CASRWGTGFLGLREKLFF.

Concerning this clone: Distinct nucleotide sequences in the sample also encode this CDR3. In DNA, the CDR3 is TGTGCCAGTAGTATAGGAAGCCTCACAGATACGCAGTATTTT. The encoded protein is CASSIGSLTDTQYF. V is TRBV19 and J is TRBJ2-3; D gene uncertain. The CDR3 runs to 14 residues. CDR1 and CDR2 from the germline V gene are LNHDA and SQIVND (reference sequence). V gave up 1 base and J gave up 2 bases, with 7 bases separating them.

The chain combines TRBV30 with TRBJ2-5; 9 bases agree with TRBD2. Germline V lookup: CDR1 GTSNPN, CDR2 SVGIG (reference sequence). Trimming removed 4 bases from V and 6 bases from J; junction bases left unmatched: 3. The CDR3 is made up of 12 amino acids. In DNA form, the CDR3 reads TGTGCCTGGAATGCGGGAGGGAAGACCCAGTACTTC. Its protein is CAWNAGGKTQYF. The variable domain in full, completed from reference TRBV30 and TRBJ2-5, reads SQTIHQWPATLVQPVGSPLSLECTVEGTSNPNLYWYRQAAGRGLQLLFYSVGIGQISSEVPQNLSASRPQDRQFILSSKKLLLSDSGFYLCAWNAGGKTQYFGPGTRLLVL.

The chain is built from TRBV5-1 and TRBJ2-3; unclear D gene. V was clipped by 3 bases and J by 1 base, with 12 bases between them. CDR1 is SGHRS, CDR2 YFSETQ, per germline. The length of the CDR3 is 15 residues. The CDR3 is CASSWGPSGTDTQYF. CDR3 nucleotides: TGCGCCAGCAGCTGGGGTCCCTCGGGCACAGATACGCAGTATTTT.